This is a list of T cell receptor beta chains from one sample in a study of cytomegalovirus exposure and HLA in healthy donors. Clones were read by immunoSEQ multiplex PCR, and TCRdb kept only the in-frame ones, dropping some. The sample comprises 70,000 to 100,000 clones, about two thirds of which are singletons, and approximately 2.9% rests with the top ten. Sample: PBMCs. The receptors were gathered from a man aged 50 or older in good health and CMV-seronegative. CDR3s include the opening cysteine and the closing phenylalanine or tryptophan. Each record gives: J gene, D gene, clone size, V gene, CDR3 protein, CDR3 DNA. D genes are given only for firm matches. Clone size is not always given. Where it is, it says once, few, many or a class for expanded clones.

>TRBJ2-7|-|few|TRBV18
CASSPRTATYEQYF
TGTGCCAGCTCACCACGGACAGCCACCTACGAGCAGTACTTC
>TRBJ1-5|-|-|TRBV1
CTSSPTQGRTQPQHF
TGCACCAGCAGTCCGACCCAGGGAAGGACTCAGCCCCAGCATTTT
>TRBJ2-5|TRBD1|-|TRBV29-1
CSLRTGGLETQYF
TGCAGCTTACGGACAGGGGGCCTGGAGACCCAGTACTTC
>TRBJ2-3|TRBD1|-|TRBV25-1
CASGIGTGIGGTDTQYF
TGTGCCAGCGGGATTGGGACAGGGATTGGTGGCACAGATACGCAGTATTTT
>TRBJ1-2|TRBD1|-|TRBV2
CASSTGQGASYGYTF
TGTGCCAGCAGTACCGGACAGGGAGCGTCCTATGGCTACACCTTC
>TRBJ2-1|TRBD2|-|TRBV7-2
CASSLAGTSGYNEQFF
TGTGCCAGCAGCTTAGCCGGGACTAGCGGGTACAATGAGCAGTTCTTC
>TRBJ2-7|TRBD1|-|TRBV6-6
CASRDRVYEQYF
TGTGCCAGCAGAGACAGGGTCTACGAGCAGTACTTC
>TRBJ1-5|-|-|TRBV30
CAWSQGSYSNQPQHF
TGTGCCTGGAGTCAGGGATCATATAGCAATCAGCCCCAGCATTTT
>TRBJ2-5|TRBD2|-|TRBV7-2
CASSRTSGSSKTQYF
TGTGCCAGCAGCCGGACTAGCGGGAGTTCAAAGACCCAGTACTTC
>TRBJ1-6|TRBD1|-|TRBV5-6
CASSLLGGQGTEPLHF
TGTGCCAGCAGCCTCCTTGGGGGACAGGGCACCGAACCCCTCCACTTT
>TRBJ2-5|-|-|TRBV19
CASSIGGGPETQYF
TGTGCCAGTAGTATAGGGGGGGGGCCGGAGACCCAGTACTTC
>TRBJ1-2|-|-|TRBV7-9
CASSLKGSSEGSGYTF
TGTGCCAGCAGCTTAAAGGGCTCATCCGAGGGATCTGGCTACACCTTC
>TRBJ2-3|TRBD2|-|TRBV29-1
CSARGTSVGTDTQYF
TGCAGCGCCCGAGGGACTAGCGTAGGCACAGATACGCAGTATTTT
>TRBJ2-3|TRBD2|-|TRBV9
CASSDPSGRALYTQYF
TGTGCCAGCAGCGACCCTAGCGGGAGGGCCTTATATACGCAGTATTTT
>TRBJ2-3|TRBD1|-|TRBV27
CASSLGQGADTQYF
TGTGCCAGCAGTCTGGGACAGGGGGCCGATACGCAGTATTTT
>TRBJ2-3|TRBD2|-|TRBV29-1
CSAPAGGTDTQYF
TGCAGCGCCCCAGCGGGAGGCACAGATACGCAGTATTTT
>TRBJ1-4|TRBD1|-|TRBV30
CAWSAGQHSNEKLFF
TGTGCCTGGAGTGCGGGACAGCATTCTAATGAAAAACTGTTTTTT
>TRBJ2-6|TRBD1|-|TRBV2
CASSSDRAGANVLTF
TGTGCCAGCAGTTCGGACAGGGCTGGGGCCAACGTCCTGACTTTC
>TRBJ1-2|TRBD1|-|TRBV29-1
CSVGGGANRLDGYTF
TGCAGCGTAGGAGGGGGCGCGAATCGTCTCGATGGCTACACCTTC
>TRBJ1-2|-|once|TRBV5-1
CASSLGAGVNGYTF
TGCGCCAGCAGCTTGGGGGCCGGGGTGAATGGCTACACCTTC
>TRBJ1-2|-|-|TRBV5-6
CASSLRGNYGYTF
TGTGCCAGCAGCTTGCGGGGAAACTATGGCTACACCTTC
>TRBJ1-2|TRBD1|-|TRBV6-1
CASSDHTGVSYGYTF
TGTGCCAGCAGCGACCACACAGGGGTATCCTATGGCTACACCTTC
>TRBJ2-7|-|-|TRBV5-1
CASSLGMDRGYEQYF
TGCGCCAGCAGCTTGGGGATGGACAGAGGGTACGAGCAGTACTTC
>TRBJ2-2|TRBD2|-|TRBV18
CASSPPGGRNTGELFF
TGTGCCAGCTCACCACCGGGCGGGAGGAACACCGGGGAGCTGTTTTTT
>TRBJ2-7|-|-|TRBV19
CASSVERQSYEQYF
TGTGCCAGTAGTGTCGAAAGACAGTCCTACGAGCAGTACTTC
>TRBJ1-5|TRBD1|few|TRBV5-1
CASSLDGTGYGQPQHF
TGCGCCAGCAGCTTGGACGGGACAGGTTATGGGCAGCCCCAGCATTTT